The rows below give T cell receptor beta chains drawn from one sample of a study of blood T cell repertoires in COVID-19. Assay: immunoSEQ multiplex PCR; the TCRdb copy retains only in-frame clones and omits some. This table has 75,000 to 100,000 clones, approximately 90% appearing once. Material for sequencing was peripheral blood. These receptors came from a human donor in a cohort sampled during active COVID-19. CDR3s include the opening cysteine and the closing phenylalanine or tryptophan. The order of the fields is CDR3 protein, CDR3 DNA, J gene, D gene, V gene, CDR3 length, clone size. The D gene is left open where the match is weak. Where a row states a size, it is once, few, many or the class of an expanded clone; other rows omit it.

CASSSALALLGTDTQYF	TGTGCCAGCAGCTCCGCACTAGCTCTTCTTGGCACAGATACGCAGTATTTT	TRBJ2-3	-	TRBV5-6	17	-
CASSVVSGGNTDTQYF	TGTGCCAGCAGCGTAGTTAGCGGGGGAAACACAGATACGCAGTATTTT	TRBJ2-3	TRBD2	TRBV9	16	-
CAWSVGTGVKQFF	TGTGCCTGGAGTGTAGGGACAGGGGTAAAGCAGTTCTTC	TRBJ2-1	TRBD1	TRBV30	13	-
CASSRDSSTEAFF	TGCGCCAGCAGTCGGGACAGCTCGACCGAAGCTTTCTTT	TRBJ1-1	TRBD1	TRBV4-1	13	once
CASSVEAGSNYGYTF	TGTGCCAGCAGCGTAGAGGCAGGATCTAACTATGGCTACACCTTC	TRBJ1-2	-	TRBV9	15	-
CASSPGQSLNIQYF	TGTGCCAGCAGTCCAGGACAGTCTCTTAACATTCAGTACTTC	TRBJ2-4	-	TRBV27	14	-
CASSPPGGSFGGYTF	TGTGCCAGCAGCCCCCCCGGGGGTAGTTTCGGTGGCTACACCTTC	TRBJ1-2	-	TRBV5-6	15	-
CASSLEGHRTYEQYF	TGTGCCAGCAGCTTGGAAGGACACCGGACCTACGAGCAGTACTTC	TRBJ2-7	-	TRBV5-5	15	-
CASSSPGTSGTDTQYF	TGTGCCAGCAGCTCCCCCGGGACTAGCGGCACAGATACGCAGTATTTT	TRBJ2-3	TRBD2	TRBV9	16	-
CASSPSRWAGSGNTIYF	TGCGCCAGCAGCCCTAGCCGGTGGGCAGGCTCTGGAAACACCATATATTTT	TRBJ1-3	-	TRBV5-1	17	-
CASSLLDSLGTETQYF	TGTGCCAGCAGCTTGTTAGACTCTCTCGGAACGGAGACCCAGTACTTC	TRBJ2-5	-	TRBV5-4	16	-
CASSVELAGTNTGELFF	TGTGCCAGCAGCGTAGAGCTCGCGGGAACGAACACCGGGGAGCTGTTTTTT	TRBJ2-2	-	TRBV9	17	once
CASSASSQGGDTQYF	TGTGCCAGCAGCGCGAGTTCCCAAGGCGGGGATACGCAGTATTTT	TRBJ2-3	-	TRBV9	15	-
CASRTPSVNTGELFF	TGCGCCAGCAGGACTCCTAGCGTGAACACCGGGGAGCTGTTTTTT	TRBJ2-2	-	TRBV10-2	15	-
CASGRAGGPTDTQYF	TGTGCCAGCGGTAGAGCGGGGGGGCCCACAGATACGCAGTATTTT	TRBJ2-3	TRBD2	TRBV7-3	15	-
CASSFIEVRGNQPQHF	TGTGCCAGCAGCTTTATTGAGGTCCGAGGCAATCAGCCCCAGCATTTT	TRBJ1-5	-	TRBV11-3	16	-
CASSPWGGEEHFTEAFF	TGTGCCAGCTCACCCTGGGGGGGTGAGGAGCATTTCACTGAAGCTTTCTTT	TRBJ1-1	-	TRBV18	17	-
CASSWGDSSYEQYF	TGCGCCAGCAGCTGGGGGGACAGCTCCTACGAGCAGTACTTC	TRBJ2-7	-	TRBV5-1	14	once
CASSLSRSNSPLHF	TGTGCCAGCAGTTTATCCAGGTCGAATTCACCCCTCCACTTT	TRBJ1-6	-	TRBV28	14	-
CASSYSTSDYGYTF	TGTGCCAGCAGTTATTCAACCTCAGACTATGGCTACACCTTC	TRBJ1-2	-	TRBV6-5	14	-
CASSFGGTPSSYEQYF	TGCGCCAGCAGCTTTGGTGGGACACCCTCCTCCTACGAGCAGTACTTC	TRBJ2-7	-	TRBV5-1	16	-
CASSPLRGFEQFF	TGTGCCAGCAGTCCTCTTAGGGGCTTTGAGCAGTTCTTC	TRBJ2-1	-	TRBV6-5	13	-
CASSQGLAGVWETQYF	TGTGCCAGCAGCCAAGGACTAGCGGGAGTGTGGGAGACCCAGTACTTC	TRBJ2-5	TRBD2	TRBV7-8	16	-
CASSYRQDYEQYF	TGTGCCAGCAGCTACCGACAGGACTACGAGCAGTACTTC	TRBJ2-7	-	TRBV7-9	13	-
CASSITSGDTGELFF	TGTGCCAGCAGTATAACTAGCGGAGACACCGGGGAGCTGTTTTTT	TRBJ2-2	TRBD2	TRBV27	15	-
CASSRDRGTEAFF	TGCGCCAGCAGCCGGGACAGGGGGACTGAAGCTTTCTTT	TRBJ1-1	TRBD1	TRBV5-1	13	-
CASSQAQGGRDTQYF	TGTGCCAGCAGCCAAGCCCAGGGGGGCAGAGATACGCAGTATTTT	TRBJ2-3	-	TRBV14	15	-
CAISIGMSNQPQHF	TGTGCCATCAGCATCGGGATGAGCAATCAGCCCCAGCATTTT	TRBJ1-5	-	TRBV10-3	14	once
CASSKLTGKGVRWDYGYTF	TGTGCCAGCAGCAAATTGACAGGGAAAGGGGTTCGCTGGGACTATGGCTACACCTTC	TRBJ1-2	TRBD1	TRBV14	19	-
CASSESVNTEAFF	TGTGCCAGCAGTGAATCCGTGAACACTGAAGCTTTCTTT	TRBJ1-1	-	TRBV6-1	13	few